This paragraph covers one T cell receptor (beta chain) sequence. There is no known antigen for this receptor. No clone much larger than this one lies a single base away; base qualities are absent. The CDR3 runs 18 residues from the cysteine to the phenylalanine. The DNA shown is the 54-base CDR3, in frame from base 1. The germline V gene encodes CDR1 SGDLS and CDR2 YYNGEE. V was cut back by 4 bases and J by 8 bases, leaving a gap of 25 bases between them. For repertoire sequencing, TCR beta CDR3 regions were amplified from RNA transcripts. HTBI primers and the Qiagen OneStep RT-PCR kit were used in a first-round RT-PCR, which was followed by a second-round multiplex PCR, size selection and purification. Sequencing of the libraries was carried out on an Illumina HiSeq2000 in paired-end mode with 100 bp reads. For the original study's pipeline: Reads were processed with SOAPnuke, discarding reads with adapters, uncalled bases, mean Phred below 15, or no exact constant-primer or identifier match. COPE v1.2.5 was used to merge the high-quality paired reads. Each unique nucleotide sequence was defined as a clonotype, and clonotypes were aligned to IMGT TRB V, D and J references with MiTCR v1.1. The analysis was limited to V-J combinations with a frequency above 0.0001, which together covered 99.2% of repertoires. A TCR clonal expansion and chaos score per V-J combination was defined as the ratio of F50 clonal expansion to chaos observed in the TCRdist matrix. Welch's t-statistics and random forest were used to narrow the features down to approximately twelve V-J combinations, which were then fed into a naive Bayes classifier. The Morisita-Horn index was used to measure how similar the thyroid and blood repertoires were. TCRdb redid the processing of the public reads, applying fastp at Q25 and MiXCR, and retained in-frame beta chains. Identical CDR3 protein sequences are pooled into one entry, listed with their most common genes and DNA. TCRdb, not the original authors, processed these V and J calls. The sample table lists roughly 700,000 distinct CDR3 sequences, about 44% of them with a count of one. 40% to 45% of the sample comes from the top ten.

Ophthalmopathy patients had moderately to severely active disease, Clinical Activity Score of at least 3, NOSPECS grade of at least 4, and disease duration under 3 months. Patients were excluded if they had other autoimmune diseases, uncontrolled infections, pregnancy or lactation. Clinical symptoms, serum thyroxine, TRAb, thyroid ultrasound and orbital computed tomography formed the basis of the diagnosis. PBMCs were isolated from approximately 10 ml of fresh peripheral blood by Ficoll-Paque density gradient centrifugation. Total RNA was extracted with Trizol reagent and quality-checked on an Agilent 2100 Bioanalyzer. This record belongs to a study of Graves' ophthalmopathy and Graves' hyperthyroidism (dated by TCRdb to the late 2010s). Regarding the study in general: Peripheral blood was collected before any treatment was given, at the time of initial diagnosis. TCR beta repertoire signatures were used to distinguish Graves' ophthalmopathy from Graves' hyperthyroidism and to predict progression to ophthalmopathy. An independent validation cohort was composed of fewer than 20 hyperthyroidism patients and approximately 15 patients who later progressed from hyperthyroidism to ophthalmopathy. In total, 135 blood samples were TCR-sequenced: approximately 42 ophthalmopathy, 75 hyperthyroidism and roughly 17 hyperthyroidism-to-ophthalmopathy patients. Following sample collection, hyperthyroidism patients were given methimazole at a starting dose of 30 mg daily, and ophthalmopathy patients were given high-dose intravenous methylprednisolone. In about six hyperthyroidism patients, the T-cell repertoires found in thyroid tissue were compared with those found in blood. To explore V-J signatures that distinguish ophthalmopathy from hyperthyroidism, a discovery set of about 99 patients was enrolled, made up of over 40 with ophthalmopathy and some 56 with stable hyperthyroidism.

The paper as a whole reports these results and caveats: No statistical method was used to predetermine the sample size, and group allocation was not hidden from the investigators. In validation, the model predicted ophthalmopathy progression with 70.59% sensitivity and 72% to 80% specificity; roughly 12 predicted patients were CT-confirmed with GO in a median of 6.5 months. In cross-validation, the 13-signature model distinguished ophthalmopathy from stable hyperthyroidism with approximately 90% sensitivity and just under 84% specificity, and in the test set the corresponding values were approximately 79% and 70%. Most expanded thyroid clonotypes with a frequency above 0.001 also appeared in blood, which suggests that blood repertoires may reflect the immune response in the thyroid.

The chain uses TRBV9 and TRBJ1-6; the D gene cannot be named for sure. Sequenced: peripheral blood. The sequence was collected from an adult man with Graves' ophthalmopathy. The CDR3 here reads CASSQEGPFGREDSPLHF. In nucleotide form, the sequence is TGTGCCAGCAGCCAAGAGGGTCCTTTTGGACGGGAGGATTCACCCCTCCACTTT.